One and the same sample provided the 31 T cell receptor beta chains below, sequenced in a study of T-cell reconstitution after alpha-beta-depleted transplantation in children. Unique molecular identifiers were used to barcode this TCRbeta library. TCRdb re-called the PCR reads through MiXCR, storing one row per CDR3 protein. The profile covers 610,000 or so distinct CDR3 sequences, with 25% to 30% appearing a single time and 35% to 40% taken by the ten largest. The specimen was PBMCs, collected before TCRalphabeta/CD19-depleted stem cell transplant. Every receptor here comes from a boy less than two years old with Wiskott-Aldrich syndrome, due to receive a stem cell transplant.

This chain joins TRBV5-1 and TRBJ2-1; D possibly corresponds to TRBD2 (6 bases). The length of the CDR3 is 18 residues. V dropped 2 bases and J dropped 4 bases, with 22 bases sitting between them. Germline-derived CDR1 and CDR2 are SGHRS and YFSETQ. DNA of the CDR3: TGCGCCAGCAGCTTTTTATCGGGGACTGTTCTCCCTTACAATGAGCAGTTCTTC. Encoded protein: CASSFLSGTVLPYNEQFF. Looking up the rest from reference TRBV5-1 and TRBJ2-1 gives the full variable domain: KAGVTQTPRYLIKTRGQQVTLSCSPISGHRSVSWYQQTPGQGLQFLFEYFSETQRNKGNFPGRFSGRQFSNSRSEMNVSTLELGDSALYLCASSFLSGTVLPYNEQFFGPGTRLTVL.

CDR3 DNA sequence: TGCGCCAGCAGCGCAGTTGGACTAGCGGGTACCTACAATGAGCAGTTCTTC. Amino acids: CASSAVGLAGTYNEQFF. The gene calls are TRBV5-1 and TRBJ2-1, with 11 bases matching TRBD2. The CDR3 consists of 17 residues. Losses at the gene ends were 4 bases for V and 2 bases for J; bases not matched to a gene: 8. From germline, CDR1 is SGHRS and CDR2 YFSETQ.

This clonotype was recorded only once. The chain carries TRBV18 and TRBJ2-7; a possible D gene is TRBD1 (7 bases). Germline V gene lookup returns CDR1 KGHSH and CDR2 LQKENI. V lost 2 bases to trimming and J lost 7 bases, with 12 bases between them. The CDR3 length is 13 residues. This CDR3 reads CASSPGRGEEQYF. The CDR3 DNA follows: TGTGCCAGCTCACCAGGCAGGGGGGAAGAGCAGTACTTC.

This chain joins TRBV29-1 and TRBJ1-4; 8 nucleotides agree with TRBD1. Germline CDR1 reads SQVTM; CDR2 reads ANQGSEA. The CDR3 totals 13 residues. V was pared by 7 bases and J by 8 bases, with 9 bases of the junction left unmatched. The CDR3 sequence is CSAQGALREKLFF. The CDR3 DNA is TGCAGCGCGCAGGGGGCCTTACGGGAAAAACTGTTTTTT.

The chain recombines TRBV15 with TRBJ1-1; D is ambiguous. CDR3 length: 14 residues. CDR1 is LNHNV, CDR2 YYDKDF, per germline (reference sequence). Trimming stripped 8 bases from V and 0 bases from J, with 13 bases between. The CDR3 here is CATAIRSMNTEAFF. CDR3 nucleotides: TGTGCCACCGCGATCAGGTCGATGAACACTGAAGCTTTCTTT.

The chain uses TRBV5-1 and TRBJ1-1; D is uncertain. CDR1 and CDR2 from the germline V gene are SGHRS and YFSETQ. The CDR3 spans 19 residues. V dropped 0 bases and J dropped 1 base, with 22 bases sitting between them. For the CDR3, the DNA is TGCGCCAGCAGCTTGGCTATAATTGCGGACGTTGCGAGGAACACTGAAGCTTTCTTT. Amino acids: CASSLAIIADVARNTEAFF.

This clonotype was seen repeatedly, ten times or more. V usage is TRBV7-2 and J usage is TRBJ2-5; D is unclear. Germline V gives CDR1 SGHTA, CDR2 FQGNSA. The CDR3 totals 14 residues. V gave up 1 base and J gave up 3 bases, with 9 bases separating them. The CDR3 region is CASSLVPLEETQYF. For the CDR3, the DNA is TGTGCCAGCAGCTTAGTCCCGTTAGAAGAGACCCAGTACTTC.

In DNA, the CDR3 is TGTGCCAGTATCGCGGGACAGTCGTTCACTGAAGCTTTCTTT. It translates to CASIAGQSFTEAFF. The chain uses TRBV19 and TRBJ1-1, with TRBD1 matching 7 bases. Germline-derived CDR1 and CDR2 are LNHDA and SQIVND (reference sequence). The V and J ends lost 7 bases and 4 bases, in that order; junction bases with no gene match: 9. The CDR3 spans 14 residues.

This clonotype was counted a few times. The chain couples TRBV12-3 or TRBV12-4 to TRBJ2-7; tentatively, D is TRBD1 or TRBD2 (5 bases each). Deletions cut 3 bases from V and 6 bases from J, with 12 bases between. CDR3 size: 13 residues. CDR3 coding DNA: TGTGCCAGCAGTTTTGGGGGTGGGGGCGAGCAGTACTTC. Its protein product is CASSFGGGGEQYF.

In this sample, this clonotype turned up a few times. The chain uses TRBV14 and TRBJ2-5; maybe TRBD1 (6 bases). The germline V gene encodes CDR1 SGHDN and CDR2 FVKESK. The V and J ends lost 0 bases and 2 bases respectively, with 13 bases between them. The CDR3 contains 16 residues. The CDR3 bases are TGTGCCAGCAGCCAAGATCGCCAGGGGATTCAAGAGACCCAGTACTTC. This sequence encodes CASSQDRQGIQETQYF.

This clonotype was picked up a small number of times. The chain carries TRBV5-1 and TRBJ2-3; 9 bases are shared with TRBD2. V was clipped by 0 bases and J by 1 base; unmatched bases: 3. Germline V lookup: CDR1 SGHRS, CDR2 YFSETQ. The CDR3 sequence is 16 residues long. The CDR3 region has the DNA TGCGCCAGCAGCTTGGTAGTAGCGGGGGGCACAGATACGCAGTATTTT. The encoded protein is CASSLVVAGGTDTQYF. Full variable domain (rest looked up from reference TRBV5-1 and TRBJ2-3): KAGVTQTPRYLIKTRGQQVTLSCSPISGHRSVSWYQQTPGQGLQFLFEYFSETQRNKGNFPGRFSGRQFSNSRSEMNVSTLELGDSALYLCASSLVVAGGTDTQYFGPGTRLTVL.

This clonotype was observed at least ten times. The rearrangement joins TRBV7-2 to TRBJ2-1, with D uncertain. In germline, CDR1 is SGHTA, CDR2 FQGNSA. CDR3 length equals 14 residues. Trimming took 6 bases from V and 0 from J, leaving 9 bases between them. The CDR3, as DNA: TGTGCCAGCAGTTTGAGGAGCTCCTACAATGAGCAGTTCTTC. It yields the protein CASSLRSSYNEQFF.

This rearrangement joins TRBV12-3 or TRBV12-4 to TRBJ2-3; D gene ambiguous. Trimming left V 4 bases short and J 0 bases short, with 11 bases between. The CDR3 sequence is 15 residues long. In DNA form, the CDR3 reads TGTGCCAGCAGTTCGGCGGAGCTAAGCACAGATACGCAGTATTTT. It codes for CASSSAELSTDTQYF.

This clonotype has more than one count but fewer than ten. The rearrangement links TRBV3-1 to TRBJ2-7; no definite D call. The germline V gene encodes CDR1 LGHDT and CDR2 YNNKEL (reference sequence). The V gene lost 0 bases and the J gene lost 3 bases, with 12 bases spanning the gap. This CDR3 region has 15 residues. CDR3: CASSQDVISLYEQYF. As DNA, the CDR3 is TGTGCCAGCAGCCAAGATGTAATCAGCCTCTACGAGCAGTACTTC.

As for this clonotype: This may stem from a read error, because a much larger clone lies one nucleotide away. V gene TRBV28 combines with J gene TRBJ1-5, with a tentative D call TRBD1 (5 bases). The length of the CDR3 is 14 residues. Looked up from germline, CDR1 is MDHEN and CDR2 is SYDVKM. This CDR3 is CASSFAGTNQPHHF. The DNA for the CDR3 is TGTGCCAGCAGTTTCGCGGGGACCAATCAGCCCCATCATTTT.

This clonotype appeared many times. The rearrangement links TRBV7-2 to TRBJ2-3; D call uncertain. The CDR3 extends over 11 amino acids. V lost 6 bases, J lost 1 base, and 2 bases lay in between. Germline loops: CDR1 SGHTA, CDR2 FQGNSA. The DNA for the CDR3 is TGTGCCAGCAGTCGCACAGATACGCAGTATTTT. It yields the protein CASSRTDTQYF.

In its sample, this clonotype was seen a few times. J is TRBJ2-2 and V is TRBV28; 9 bases are a match to TRBD2. The germline CDR1 and CDR2 sequences are MDHEN and SYDVKM. The CDR3 length is 16 residues. V lost 6 bases and J lost 2; bases outside the gene matches: 7. CDR3 amino acids: CASSPPSGINTGELFF. CDR3 sequence (DNA): TGTGCCAGCAGCCCACCTAGCGGGATAAACACCGGGGAGCTGTTTTTT.

This rearrangement joins TRBV20-1 to TRBJ2-1; maybe TRBD1 (6 bases). V was pared by 0 bases and J by 0 bases, with 15 bases between. CDR1 is DFQATT and CDR2 is SNEGSKA in the germline V gene (reference sequence). This CDR3 is built from 17 residues. The CDR3 here is CSAREGGDRSSYNEQFF. The DNA of the CDR3 is TGCAGTGCTAGAGAAGGAGGAGACAGGAGCTCCTACAATGAGCAGTTCTTC.

This clonotype has at least ten counts. CDR3 protein: CASSLGWEQFF. CDR3 in DNA: TGTGCCAGCAGCCTGGGGTGGGAGCAGTTCTTC. This chain joins TRBV12-3 or TRBV12-4 and TRBJ2-1; D gene uncertain. The CDR3 sequence is 11 residues long. With 6 bases removed from V and 10 bases from J, the gap between germline ends came to 10 bases.

The table lists this clonotype with a few counts. This sequence joins TRBV28 and TRBJ1-3; D remains ambiguous. This CDR3 comprises 14 residues. Germline V lookup: CDR1 MDHEN, CDR2 SYDVKM. Deletions cut 8 bases from V and 0 bases from J, with 11 bases between. In DNA form, the CDR3 reads TGTGCCAGCTTGGGCCCCGGCTCTGGAAACACCATATATTTT. Translation: CASLGPGSGNTIYF.

The rearrangement joins TRBV5-1 to TRBJ1-5; D may be TRBD1 (6 bases). The CDR3 runs 18 residues. Trimming removed 1 base at V and 3 bases at J, with 20 bases between. Germline lookup yields CDR1 SGHRS and CDR2 YFSETQ. The CDR3 protein is CASSLSPTGGGFNQPQHF. Written as DNA, the CDR3 is TGCGCCAGCAGCTTGTCCCCGACAGGCGGCGGATTCAATCAGCCCCAGCATTTT.

The V gene is TRBV7-3, the J gene TRBJ1-1; no clear D gene. The CDR3 loop spans 13 amino acids. V was pared by 0 bases and J by 5 bases, with 7 bases between. Germline CDR1 SGHTA, CDR2 FQGTGA. DNA of the CDR3: TGTGCCAGCAGCTTAACGAGGGCGACTGAAGCTTTCTTT. Translation gives CASSLTRATEAFF.

A few counts support this clonotype. J is TRBJ2-1 and V is TRBV28; 7 bases line up with TRBD2. V lost 3 bases and J lost 4; bases outside the gene matches: 9. This CDR3 spans 16 amino acids. From germline, CDR1 is MDHEN and CDR2 SYDVKM. In nucleotides, the CDR3 is TGTGCCAGCAGTTTCATAAGCGGAGCGGGGTACAATGAGCAGTTCTTC. It encodes CASSFISGAGYNEQFF.

This clonotype was recorded a few times. The rearrangement joins TRBV5-1 to TRBJ2-1; 8 nucleotides line up with TRBD2. The CDR3 is 14 amino acids. J gave up 10 bases and V 2 bases, and 8 bases lay outside the gene matches. Germline V gene lookup returns CDR1 SGHRS and CDR2 YFSETQ. CDR3 sequence reads: CASSFIGGEYEQFF. The CDR3, as DNA: TGCGCCAGCAGCTTTATCGGGGGGGAATACGAGCAGTTCTTC.

The rearrangement uses TRBV4-1 and TRBJ2-3; 11 positions match TRBD2. CDR1 and CDR2 (germline): MGHRA, YSYEKL. Unmatched junction bases numbered 8, after V lost 1 base and J lost 2 bases. This CDR3 spans 18 amino acids. The CDR3 loop is CASSQAGTSGDFTDTQYF. CDR3 nucleotides: TGCGCCAGCAGCCAAGCCGGGACTAGCGGAGATTTCACAGATACGCAGTATTTT.

The sample holds a few counts of this clonotype. The rearrangement links TRBV5-1 to TRBJ2-1; tentative D call: TRBD2 (6 bases). The CDR3 length is 16 residues. Between the trimmed V and J ends, which lost 4 bases and 7 bases, there was a span of 21 bases. Per germline, CDR1 SGHRS and CDR2 YFSETQ. The chain's CDR3 is CASSPRSIAVGNEQFF. The CDR3 DNA sequence: TGCGCCAGCAGCCCGCGTTCGATAGCGGTCGGGAATGAGCAGTTCTTC.

The table lists this clonotype with a few counts. This rearrangement joins TRBV7-9 to TRBJ2-7; D unclear. The germline V gene has CDR1 SEHNR and CDR2 FQNEAQ (reference sequence). V gave up 1 base and J gave up 6 bases, with 16 bases separating them. CDR3 size: 15 residues. The CDR3 loop reads CASSLDSGGSSEQYF. DNA of the CDR3: TGTGCCAGCAGCTTAGATTCGGGCGGCTCGTCCGAGCAGTACTTC.

This clonotype was seen a few times. DNA of the CDR3: TGTGCCACCAGTGATCCGGGACTAGCGACAGATACGCAGTATTTT. Translation gives CATSDPGLATDTQYF. The chain recombines TRBV24-1 with TRBJ2-3; TRBD2 matches 10 bases. CDR3 length equals 15 residues. After removal of 3 bases from V and 3 bases from J, the junction contained 2 bases not matched to a gene. Germline loops: CDR1 KGHDR, CDR2 SFDVKD.

The chain joins TRBV7-2 to TRBJ2-7, with D unresolved. The CDR3 length is 13 residues. From germline, CDR1 is SGHTA and CDR2 FQGNSA. V was trimmed by 5 bases and J by 3 bases, leaving 11 bases between them. The CDR3 sequence is CASSPDQYYEQYF. Here the CDR3 DNA reads TGTGCCAGCAGCCCCGACCAGTACTACGAGCAGTACTTC.

The chain couples TRBV3-1 to TRBJ1-2, with 8 bases lining up with TRBD1. Per germline, CDR1 LGHDT and CDR2 YNNKEL (reference sequence). With 4 bases clipped from V and 6 bases from J, the junction kept 4 bases outside the gene matches. The CDR3 runs to 13 residues. CDR3 protein: CASSRTGRDGYTF. CDR3 in DNA: TGTGCCAGCAGCCGGACAGGGAGGGATGGCTACACCTTC.

This clonotype was seen more than once but under ten times. The chain is built from TRBV29-1 and TRBJ2-1; D unresolved. There are 14 residues in the CDR3. CDR1 and CDR2 (germline): SQVTM, ANQGSEA. The V end was cut by 5 bases, the J end by 4 bases, with 15 bases between. Here the CDR3 reads CSVPTVHAYNEQFF. CDR3 coding DNA: TGCAGCGTTCCAACTGTTCACGCTTACAATGAGCAGTTCTTC.